This is a list of T cell receptor beta chains from one sample in a study of shared clonotypes between healthy human individuals. Produced via immunoSEQ multiplex PCR; TCRdb's table is partial and in-frame only. The table shows over a million clones, with 95% to 99% occurring only once. What was sequenced was naive CD4+ T cells sorted from blood. The receptors were sampled from a man aged 30-40 years in good health. CDR3s include the opening cysteine and the closing phenylalanine or tryptophan. A D gene is named only where the DNA matches it firmly. Where a row states a size, it is once, few, many or the class of an expanded clone; other rows omit it.

size: -
J: TRBJ2-2
D: TRBD1
length: 13
V: TRBV29-1
CDR3: CSVGTGATGELFF
DNA: TGCAGCGTTGGGACAGGGGCCACCGGGGAGCTGTTTTTT

size: -
J: TRBJ1-1
D: -
length: 15
V: TRBV7-2
CDR3: CASSLRAGLNTEAFF
DNA: TGTGCCAGCAGCTTAAGGGCAGGGCTGAACACTGAAGCTTTCTTT

size: -
J: TRBJ2-5
D: -
length: 14
V: TRBV5-6
CDR3: CASCWAGFQETQYF
DNA: TGTGCCAGCTGTTGGGCGGGCTTCCAAGAGACCCAGTACTTC

size: once
J: TRBJ2-7
D: TRBD2
length: 17
V: TRBV11-2
CDR3: CASSRPPGRRSSYEQYF
DNA: TGTGCCAGCAGCCGACCTCCCGGGAGGAGGAGCTCCTACGAGCAGTACTTC

size: -
J: TRBJ2-7
D: -
length: 14
V: TRBV7-9
CDR3: CASSRVSPSYEQYF
DNA: TGTGCCAGCAGCCGTGTATCTCCCTCCTACGAGCAGTACTTC

size: -
J: TRBJ2-7
D: -
length: 15
V: TRBV4-3
CDR3: CASSQEVRDSYEQYF
DNA: TGCGCCAGCAGCCAAGAAGTCAGGGACTCCTACGAGCAGTACTTC

size: -
J: TRBJ2-7
D: TRBD1
length: 14
V: TRBV7-9
CDR3: CASSLTGDRGEQYF
DNA: TGTGCCAGCAGCTTAACCGGGGACAGGGGCGAGCAGTACTTC

size: -
J: TRBJ2-2
D: -
length: 15
V: TRBV19
CDR3: CASSMGVLDTGELFF
DNA: TGTGCCAGTAGTATGGGGGTGCTGGACACCGGGGAGCTGTTTTTT

size: -
J: TRBJ2-1
D: -
length: 11
V: TRBV28
CDR3: CASSPRGKQFF
DNA: TGTGCCAGCAGTCCTAGGGGTAAACAGTTCTTC

size: -
J: TRBJ1-5
D: TRBD1
length: 16
V: TRBV28
CDR3: CASSPVLTGGNQPQHF
DNA: TGTGCCAGCAGCCCGGTTTTAACAGGGGGCAATCAGCCCCAGCATTTT

size: once
J: TRBJ2-7
D: TRBD1
length: 15
V: TRBV7-6
CDR3: CASSLGQDNSYEQYF
DNA: TGTGCCAGCAGCTTGGGACAGGACAACTCCTACGAGCAGTACTTC

size: -
J: TRBJ2-7
D: -
length: 14
V: TRBV18
CDR3: CASSPSGTDYEQYF
DNA: TGTGCCAGCTCACCATCAGGGACGGATTACGAGCAGTACTTC

size: -
J: TRBJ2-7
D: TRBD2
length: 15
V: TRBV18
CDR3: CASSPRAAGGYEQYF
DNA: TGTGCCAGCTCACCAAGAGCGGCGGGAGGCTACGAGCAGTACTTC

size: -
J: TRBJ2-3
D: -
length: 15
V: TRBV25-1
CDR3: CASSDVGGAPDTQYF
DNA: TGTGCCAGCAGTGATGTTGGGGGCGCCCCAGATACGCAGTATTTT

size: -
J: TRBJ1-5
D: TRBD1
length: 14
V: TRBV2
CDR3: CACHRDSLNQPQHF
DNA: TGTGCCTGCCACCGGGACAGCCTCAATCAGCCCCAGCATTTT

size: -
J: TRBJ2-7
D: -
length: 12
V: TRBV6-5
CDR3: CASSLDSYEQYF
DNA: TGTGCCAGCAGCCTAGATTCCTACGAGCAGTACTTC

size: -
J: TRBJ1-1
D: TRBD1
length: 17
V: TRBV5-8
CDR3: CASSRRTGNGANTEAFF
DNA: TGTGCCAGCAGCCGCCGGACAGGGAATGGGGCGAACACTGAAGCTTTCTTT

size: -
J: TRBJ2-7
D: TRBD1
length: 15
V: TRBV9
CDR3: CASSVGGTGNYEQYF
DNA: TGTGCCAGCAGCGTAGGGGGGACAGGGAACTACGAGCAGTACTTC

size: -
J: TRBJ1-1
D: -
length: 14
V: TRBV5-1
CDR3: CASSLEGPDTEAFF
DNA: TGCGCCAGCAGCTTGGAGGGGCCCGACACTGAAGCTTTCTTT

size: -
J: TRBJ2-1
D: -
length: 17
V: TRBV15
CDR3: CATSRDRMTNGDNEQFF
DNA: TGTGCCACCAGCAGAGATCGAATGACTAACGGGGACAATGAGCAGTTCTTC

size: -
J: TRBJ1-2
D: TRBD1
length: 15
V: TRBV19
CDR3: CASSSRDRGRSGYTF
DNA: TGTGCCAGTAGTTCCCGGGACAGGGGGCGAAGTGGCTACACCTTC

size: -
J: TRBJ2-1
D: -
length: 13
V: TRBV27
CDR3: CATHRVAPVLPFF
DNA: TGTGCCACTCACAGGGTAGCCCCGGTTCTTCCGTTCTTC

size: -
J: TRBJ2-7
D: TRBD1
length: 15
V: TRBV5-1
CDR3: CASSLVPGQGSEQYF
DNA: TGCGCCAGCAGCTTGGTTCCGGGACAGGGATCCGAGCAGTACTTC

size: once
J: TRBJ1-1
D: TRBD1
length: 15
V: TRBV5-6
CDR3: CASTPEGTGGTEAFF
DNA: TGTGCCAGCACCCCCGAAGGGACAGGGGGCACTGAAGCTTTCTTT

size: once
J: TRBJ2-1
D: -
length: 17
V: TRBV27
CDR3: CASSLFGIGQPYNEQFF
DNA: TGTGCCAGCAGTTTATTCGGAATTGGACAGCCTTACAATGAGCAGTTCTTC

size: -
J: TRBJ2-2
D: TRBD2
length: 17
V: TRBV5-1
CDR3: CASSLGRVASGTGELFF
DNA: TGCGCCAGCAGCTTGGGACGGGTGGCTAGCGGCACCGGGGAGCTGTTTTTT

size: -
J: TRBJ2-5
D: -
length: 10
V: TRBV21-1
CDR3: CATRKETQYF
DNA: TGTGCCACCCGAAAAGAGACCCAGTACTTC

size: -
J: TRBJ2-7
D: -
length: 14
V: TRBV6-1
CDR3: CASKHTGRAYEQYF
DNA: TGTGCCAGCAAACACACGGGGAGAGCCTACGAGCAGTACTTC

size: -
J: TRBJ2-2
D: -
length: 15
V: TRBV6-5
CDR3: CASSYGNRVTGELFF
DNA: TGTGCCAGCAGTTACGGAAACAGGGTCACCGGGGAGCTGTTTTTT

size: -
J: TRBJ2-1
D: -
length: 14
V: TRBV11-2
CDR3: CASSPRRSGNEQFF
DNA: TGTGCCAGCAGCCCGCGGCGGAGTGGGAATGAGCAGTTCTTC

size: -
J: TRBJ1-4
D: -
length: 13
V: TRBV7-9
CDR3: CASSLATNEKLFF
DNA: TGTGCCAGCAGCTTAGCAACTAATGAAAAACTGTTTTTT

size: -
J: TRBJ2-7
D: -
length: 11
V: TRBV10-1
CDR3: CASSEGGEQYF
DNA: TGCGCCAGCAGTGAGGGGGGAGAGCAGTACTTC

size: -
J: TRBJ2-3
D: -
length: 15
V: TRBV5-1
CDR3: CASSLVGLGTDTQYF
DNA: TGCGCCAGCAGCTTGGTGGGTTTGGGCACAGATACGCAGTATTTT